The rows below give T cell receptor beta chains drawn from one sample of a study of human T cells and chemical hapten exposure. TCRdb redid the calling of the RACE reads with MiXCR, one entry per CDR3 protein. The sample has a few hundred thousand distinct CDR3 sequences, about 6.3% seen once. This specimen consisted of whole blood, obtained in connection with sensitization to the hapten diphenylcyclopropenone (DPC). These receptors were taken from a woman aged 18-29 years with alopecia areata. Some clones in this sample may be carry-over from other donors' samples. Both conserved end residues are part of each CDR3. D genes are given only for firm matches. Expanded clones are given a class, and other clones once, few, many or no size at all.

j_gene	abundance	d_gene	v_gene	CDR3aa	CDR3nt
TRBJ1-4	few	NA	TRBV7-8	CASSSSTNEKLFF	TGTGCCAGCAGCTCCTCAACTAATGAAAAACTGTTTTTT
TRBJ1-2	few	NA	TRBV28	CASQTGNYGYTF	TGTGCCAGCCAGACAGGCAACTATGGCTACACCTTC
TRBJ1-1	few	NA	TRBV3-1	CASSLLGPVEAFF	TGTGCCAGCAGCCTCCTAGGCCCGGTCGAAGCTTTCTTT
TRBJ2-3	few	TRBD2	TRBV20-1	CSAQASGGLFTDTQYF	TGCAGTGCGCAAGCTAGCGGGGGCCTATTCACAGATACGCAGTATTTT
TRBJ1-1	NA	NA	TRBV3-1	CASSQDLGTPAFF	TGTGCCAGCAGCCAAGATTTGGGGACTCCGGCTTTCTTT
TRBJ2-5	few	NA	TRBV27	CASSLSVGWTQYF	TGTGCCAGCAGTTTATCAGTGGGGTGGACCCAGTACTTC
TRBJ2-7	NA	TRBD1	TRBV5-1	CASSGGTGGFGEQYF	TGCGCCAGCAGCGGCGGGACAGGGGGTTTTGGCGAGCAGTACTTC
TRBJ2-7	few	TRBD1	TRBV7-9	CASSLLGQGTKAYEQYF	TGTGCCAGCAGCTTACTCGGACAGGGTACGAAGGCCTACGAGCAGTACTTC
TRBJ1-1	many	NA	TRBV7-2	CASSRDWAEAFF	TGTGCCAGCAGCCGAGACTGGGCTGAAGCTTTCTTT
TRBJ2-7	few	NA	TRBV20-1	CSARHREYEQYF	TGCAGTGCCAGACACAGGGAGTACGAGCAGTACTTC
TRBJ1-4	few	TRBD1	TRBV7-2	CASSRDRAEKLFF	TGTGCCAGCAGCCGGGACAGGGCTGAAAAACTGTTTTTT
TRBJ1-5	many	NA	TRBV6-5	CASKGRDQPQHF	TGTGCCAGCAAAGGCAGAGATCAGCCCCAGCATTTT
TRBJ1-6	NA	NA	TRBV2	CATGAEGNSPLHF	TGTGCCACCGGGGCGGAGGGTAATTCACCCCTCCACTTT
TRBJ1-5	few	NA	TRBV7-2	CASSLGPGSFRNQPQHF	TGTGCCAGCAGCTTAGGCCCAGGGAGCTTTAGGAATCAGCCCCAGCATTTT
TRBJ1-2	many	NA	TRBV3-1	CASSLQDPFLPMGDGYTF	TGTGCCAGCAGCCTGCAGGACCCGTTCCTACCTATGGGAGATGGCTACACCTTC
TRBJ2-5	few	NA	TRBV6-2/TRBV6-3	CASSFIPTANYF	TGTGCCAGCAGTTTTATTCCTACGGCCAACTACTTC
TRBJ2-4	NA	TRBD2	TRBV28	CASRDRGDIQYF	TGTGCCAGCCGGGACCGGGGGGACATTCAGTACTTC
TRBJ2-3	many	TRBD1	TRBV5-1	CASSLPLGQASTDTQYF	TGCGCCAGCAGCTTACCCCTCGGACAGGCTAGCACAGATACGCAGTATTTT
TRBJ2-3	NA	NA	TRBV5-1	CASSFDTSTDTQYF	TGCGCCAGCAGCTTCGACACTAGCACAGATACGCAGTATTTT
TRBJ1-1	few	NA	TRBV28	CASSSPGRGNTEAFF	TGTGCCAGCAGTTCGCCGGGACGGGGGAACACTGAAGCTTTCTTT
TRBJ2-2	few	NA	TRBV10-3	CAIRSRENTGELFF	TGTGCCATCAGGAGCAGGGAGAACACCGGGGAGCTGTTTTTT
TRBJ1-1	many	TRBD1	TRBV7-9	CASSMGQGDAFF	TGTGCCAGCAGCATGGGACAGGGTGACGCTTTCTTT
TRBJ1-2	NA	NA	TRBV5-4	CASSLGMPGPQYYGYTF	TGTGCCAGCAGCTTGGGAATGCCAGGACCACAATACTATGGCTACACCTTC
TRBJ1-3	NA	NA	TRBV6-5	CASSYSTSNIPSGNTIYF	TGTGCCAGCAGTTACTCGACATCGAATATCCCCTCTGGAAACACCATATATTTT
TRBJ2-3	NA	NA	TRBV11-2	CASSLDSDPTDTQYF	TGTGCCAGCAGCTTAGATTCCGACCCCACAGATACGCAGTATTTT
TRBJ1-2	many	NA	TRBV6-6	CASSYGQGPNYGYTF	TGTGCCAGCAGTTATGGGCAGGGCCCAAACTATGGCTACACCTTC
TRBJ1-1	many	NA	TRBV29-1	CSVVAGEAFF	TGCAGCGTTGTTGCAGGAGAAGCTTTCTTT
TRBJ1-1	NA	NA	TRBV7-6	CASSPIQGPGEAFF	TGTGCCAGCAGCCCTATTCAGGGGCCGGGTGAAGCTTTCTTT
TRBJ2-2	many	TRBD2	TRBV7-2	CASSPSGGNTGELFF	TGTGCCAGCAGTCCGAGCGGGGGGAACACCGGGGAGCTGTTTTTT
TRBJ2-7	NA	TRBD1	TRBV12-3/TRBV12-4	CASRGDSSLREQYF	TGTGCCAGCAGGGGGGACAGTAGCCTCCGCGAGCAGTACTTC
TRBJ1-2	many	TRBD1	TRBV4-1	CASSQADRAVGGYTF	TGCGCCAGCAGCCAAGCGGACAGGGCGGTCGGTGGCTACACCTTC
TRBJ2-1	NA	NA	TRBV10-3	CAISESVRPERGRVF	TGTGCCATCAGTGAGTCGGTCCGACCGGAGCGTGGCAGGGTCTTC
TRBJ2-2	once	NA	TRBV7-2	CASSPPGHTGELFF	TGTGCCAGCAGCCCCCCCGGGCACACCGGGGAGCTGTTTTTT
TRBJ2-3	many	NA	TRBV6-5	CASSTGTTYAGDTQYF	TGTGCCAGCAGTACAGGGACGACTTATGCAGGGGATACGCAGTATTTT
TRBJ2-3	many	NA	TRBV12-5	CASGVRDTQYF	TGTGCTAGTGGCGTGCGGGATACGCAGTATTTT
TRBJ2-1	many	TRBD2	TRBV20-1	CSASRLAGGYNEQFF	TGCAGTGCTAGCAGACTAGCGGGGGGGTACAATGAGCAGTTCTTC
TRBJ1-6	few	TRBD1	TRBV5-1	CASSLPGTAYNSPLHF	TGCGCCAGCAGCCTCCCCGGGACAGCCTATAATTCACCCCTCCACTTT
TRBJ2-2	few	NA	TRBV29-1	CSAGGGAGTGELFF	TGCAGCGCTGGAGGAGGGGCGGGGACCGGGGAGCTGTTTTTT
TRBJ2-1	NA	TRBD1	TRBV12-3/TRBV12-4	CASSRGQGMDEQFF	TGTGCCAGCAGTAGGGGACAGGGGATGGATGAGCAGTTCTTC
TRBJ2-5	NA	NA	TRBV18	CASSLGHKETQYF	TGTGCCAGCTCACTAGGACACAAAGAGACCCAGTACTTC
TRBJ1-4	few	NA	TRBV21-1	CASPGQKDPFATNEKLFF	TGTGCCAGCCCCGGACAAAAGGATCCTTTTGCAACTAATGAAAAACTGTTTTTT
TRBJ2-3	NA	TRBD1	TRBV2	CASSLGTGESDTQYF	TGTGCCAGTAGTCTGGGGACAGGGGAATCCGATACGCAGTATTTT
TRBJ2-1	few	TRBD2	TRBV20-1	CSARKLAGVSGEQFF	TGCAGTGCTAGAAAACTAGCGGGGGTTAGCGGTGAGCAGTTCTTC